These 8 T cell receptor beta chains were sequenced from one sample in a study of a mutant IDH1 vaccine in newly diagnosed glioma. No cognate antigen is known for these TCRs. The method was immunoSEQ multiplex PCR; TCRdb's version includes in-frame clones alone and lacks a portion of them. The sample consists of 35,000 to 40,000 clones, roughly 89% of them appearing once. Time point given: week 11, during vaccination. Topical imiquimod was applied with each vaccine dose, which held 300 ug of mutant IDH1 20-mer peptide. This material consisted of PBMCs, taken from a glioma patient whose treatment included an IDH1 peptide vaccine. The receptor source for this set is a man aged 35 to 55 with glioma.

This clone was counted a few times. CDR3 sequence reads: CSVEGRERSDTQYF. CDR3 in DNA: TGCAGCGTTGAAGGGCGGGAGAGGTCGGATACGCAGTATTTT. This sequence joins TRBV29-1 and TRBJ2-3; 7 bases map to TRBD2. The CDR3 consists of 14 residues. CDR1 is SQVTM and CDR2 is ANQGSEA in the germline V gene. Germline trimming cut 1 base from V and 6 bases from J; bases unmatched to any gene: 7.

This chain links TRBV18 with TRBJ2-7; TRBD1 matches 8 bases. The CDR3 extends over 13 amino acids. Germline lookup yields CDR1 KGHSH and CDR2 LQKENI. V lost 0 bases to trimming and J lost 7 bases; unmatched junction nucleotides: 2. CDR3 sequence: CASSPPGQGEQYF. DNA for the CDR3: TGTGCCAGCTCACCACCCGGACAGGGAGAGCAGTACTTC.

CDR3 nucleotide sequence: TGCGCCAGCAGTCAAAAGATTTGGGAGTACCAAGAGACCCAGTACTTC. Translation: CASSQKIWEYQETQYF. The chain joins TRBV23-1 to TRBJ2-5, with D possibly TRBD2 on 5 matching bases. TRBV23-1 is flagged as an ORF with uncertain function. V lost 2 bases and J lost 0, with 13 bases in between. The length of the CDR3 is 16 residues.

J is TRBJ1-4 and V is TRBV19, with D tentatively TRBD1 (5 bases). The CDR3 has 15 amino acids. Germline CDR1 and CDR2: LNHDA and SQIVND (reference sequence). V was pared by 8 bases and J by 5 bases, with 18 bases between. CDR3 in amino acids: CASRDPPSPNEKLFF. CDR3 nucleotide sequence: TGTGCCAGTCGGGACCCACCTTCGCCAAATGAAAAACTGTTTTTT.

The V and J genes are TRBV5-1 and TRBJ1-4; possibly TRBD1 for D (6 bases). The CDR3 contains 15 residues. Looked up from germline, CDR1 is SGHRS and CDR2 is YFSETQ. V was shortened by 2 bases and J by 4 bases, with 12 bases between the two germline ends. CDR3 DNA sequence: TGCGCCAGCAGCTTAGCCGGACAGAGTAATGAAAAACTGTTTTTT. Translating it yields CASSLAGQSNEKLFF.

The V call is TRBV6-5, the J call TRBJ2-1, with TRBD2 as a possible D gene (6 bases). Trimming removed 5 bases from V and 7 bases from J, with 15 bases in between. Germline CDR1 is MNHEY and CDR2 is SVGAGI. The CDR3 loop spans 14 amino acids. The DNA for the CDR3 is TGTGCCAGCAGTGAGAGCGGGCCTAAGAATGAGCAGTTCTTC. Translated, it gives CASSESGPKNEQFF.

The chain is built from TRBV10-3 and TRBJ1-2; tentatively, D is TRBD1 (5 bases). This CDR3 is 16 amino acids long. V lost 0 bases to trimming and J lost 0 bases, with 11 bases between them. Germline CDR1 is ENHRY and CDR2 is SYGVKD. This CDR3 is CAISESSRAANYGYTF. The CDR3 nucleotides read TGTGCCATCAGTGAGTCTAGCAGGGCGGCTAACTATGGCTACACCTTC.

This chain joins TRBV12-5 and TRBJ2-3; TRBD2 agrees at 7 bases. The CDR3 is 18 amino acids. The trim removed 7 bases at V and 0 bases at J, leaving 16 bases unmatched. Germline V gene lookup returns CDR1 LGHNT and CDR2 FRNRAP. CDR3 protein: CASAPLADGKTSTDTQYF. For the CDR3, the DNA is TGTGCTAGTGCCCCCCTAGCGGATGGGAAAACTAGCACAGATACGCAGTATTTT.